The present entry profiles one TCR beta chain with its context. Its antigen is not identified. The data derive from a study of long-term antiretroviral therapy in people with HIV. Broader study findings: Repertoires with HIV possessed tighter CDR3 length spans than those of controls.

The libraries were made with immunoSEQ v3.0 at survey level. TCRdb's copy holds only in-frame clones and misses some; the assay was immunoSEQ multiplex PCR. This table has roughly 42,000 clones, approximately 85% appearing once. This CDR3 has 16 amino acids. Germline assignment: CDR1 SGHKS and CDR2 YYEKEE (reference sequence). The germline V and J ends were trimmed by 2 bases and 7 bases, with 18 bases remaining between them. Sample: unsorted PBMCs, taken 3.1 years after starting antiretroviral therapy. The clonotype was recovered from a woman between 50 and 59 years old with HIV. V is TRBV5-5 and J is TRBJ1-4, with D perhaps TRBD1 (6 bases). CDR3 sequence (DNA): TGTGCCAGCAGCTTTGGGGGCGAACGGGGGAGTGAAAAACTGTTTTTT. It translates to CASSFGGERGSEKLFF.